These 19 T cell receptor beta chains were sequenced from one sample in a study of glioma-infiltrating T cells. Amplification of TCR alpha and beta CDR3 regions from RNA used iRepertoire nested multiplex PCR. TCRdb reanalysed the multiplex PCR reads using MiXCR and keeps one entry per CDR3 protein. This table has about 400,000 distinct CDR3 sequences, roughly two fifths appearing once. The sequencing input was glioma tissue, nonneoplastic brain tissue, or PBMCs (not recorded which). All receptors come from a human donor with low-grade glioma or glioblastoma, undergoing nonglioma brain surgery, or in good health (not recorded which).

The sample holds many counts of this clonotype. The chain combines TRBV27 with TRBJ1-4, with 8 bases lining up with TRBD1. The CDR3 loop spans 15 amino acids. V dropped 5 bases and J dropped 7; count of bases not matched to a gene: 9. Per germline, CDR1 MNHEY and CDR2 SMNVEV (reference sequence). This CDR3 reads CASSDVRGLGEKLFF. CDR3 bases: TGTGCCAGCAGTGACGTCAGGGGGCTAGGTGAAAAACTGTTTTTT.

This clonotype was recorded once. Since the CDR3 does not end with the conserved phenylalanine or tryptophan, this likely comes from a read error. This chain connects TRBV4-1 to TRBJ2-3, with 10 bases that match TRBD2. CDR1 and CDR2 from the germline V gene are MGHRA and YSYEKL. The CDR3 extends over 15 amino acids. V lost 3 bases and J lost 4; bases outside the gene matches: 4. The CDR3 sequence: CASSQSGLAPDTQYI. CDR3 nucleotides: TGCGCCAGCAGCCAGTCGGGACTAGCGCCAGATACGCAGTATATT.

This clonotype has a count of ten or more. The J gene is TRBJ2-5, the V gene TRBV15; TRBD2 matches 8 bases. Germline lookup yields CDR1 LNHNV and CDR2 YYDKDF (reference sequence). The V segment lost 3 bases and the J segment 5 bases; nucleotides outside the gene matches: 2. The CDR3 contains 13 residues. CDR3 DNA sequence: TGTGCCACCAGCAGGACTAGCGAGGAGACCCAGTACTTC. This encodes CATSRTSEETQYF.

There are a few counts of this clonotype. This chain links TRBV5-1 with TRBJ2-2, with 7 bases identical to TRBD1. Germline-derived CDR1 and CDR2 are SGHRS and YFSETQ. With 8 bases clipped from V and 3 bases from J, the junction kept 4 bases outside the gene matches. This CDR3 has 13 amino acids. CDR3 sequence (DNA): TGCGCCAGTCTCGGACAGGACACCGGGGAGCTGTTTTTT. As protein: CASLGQDTGELFF.

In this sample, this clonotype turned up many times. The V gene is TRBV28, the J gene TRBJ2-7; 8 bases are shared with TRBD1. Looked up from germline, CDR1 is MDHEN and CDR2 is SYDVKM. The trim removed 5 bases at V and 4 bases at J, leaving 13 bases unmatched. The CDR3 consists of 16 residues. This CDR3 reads CASSLPPDRAGYEQYF. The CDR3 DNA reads TGTGCCAGCAGTCTCCCCCCGGACAGGGCGGGGTACGAGCAGTACTTC.

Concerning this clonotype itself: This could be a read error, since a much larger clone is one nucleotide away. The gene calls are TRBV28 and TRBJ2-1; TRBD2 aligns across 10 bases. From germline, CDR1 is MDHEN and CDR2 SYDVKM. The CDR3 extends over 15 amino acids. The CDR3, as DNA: TGTGTCAGCGCATCTAGCGGGAGCTCCTACAATGAGCAGTTCTTC. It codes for CVSASSGSSYNEQFF. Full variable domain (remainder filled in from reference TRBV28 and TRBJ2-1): DVKVTQSSRYLVKRTGEKVFLECVQDMDHENMFWYRQDPGLGLRLIYFSYDVKMKEKGDIPEGYSVSREKKERFSLILESASTNQTSMYLCVSASSGSSYNEQFFGPGTRLTVL.

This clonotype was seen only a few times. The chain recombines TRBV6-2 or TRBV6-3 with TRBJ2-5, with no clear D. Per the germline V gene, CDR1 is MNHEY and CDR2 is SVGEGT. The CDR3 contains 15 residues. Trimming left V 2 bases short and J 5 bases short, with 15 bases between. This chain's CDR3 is CASSYLLVYSETQYF. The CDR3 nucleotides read TGTGCCAGCAGTTACCTACTGGTTTATAGCGAGACCCAGTACTTC.

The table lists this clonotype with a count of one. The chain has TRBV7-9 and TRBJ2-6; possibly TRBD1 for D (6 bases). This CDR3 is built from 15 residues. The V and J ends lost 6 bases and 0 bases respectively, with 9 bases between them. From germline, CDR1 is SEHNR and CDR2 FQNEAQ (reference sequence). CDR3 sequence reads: CASSRRGSGANVLTF. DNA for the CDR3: TGTGCCAGCAGTCGCAGGGGCTCTGGGGCCAACGTCCTGACTTTC.

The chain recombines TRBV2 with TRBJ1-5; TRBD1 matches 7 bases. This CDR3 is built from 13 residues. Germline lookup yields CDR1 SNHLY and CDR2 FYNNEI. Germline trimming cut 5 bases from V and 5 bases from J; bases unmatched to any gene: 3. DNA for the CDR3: TGTGCCAGCAGTACAGGGGCCGATCAGCCCCAGCATTTT. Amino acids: CASSTGADQPQHF.

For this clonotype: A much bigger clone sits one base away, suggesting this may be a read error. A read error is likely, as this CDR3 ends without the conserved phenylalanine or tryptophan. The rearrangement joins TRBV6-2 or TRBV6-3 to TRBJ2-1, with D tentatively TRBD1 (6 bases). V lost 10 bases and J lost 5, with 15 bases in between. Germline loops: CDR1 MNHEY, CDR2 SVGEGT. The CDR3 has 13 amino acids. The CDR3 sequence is CANPPDRHNEQFV. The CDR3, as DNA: TGTGCCAACCCCCCCGACAGGCACAATGAGCAGTTCGTC.

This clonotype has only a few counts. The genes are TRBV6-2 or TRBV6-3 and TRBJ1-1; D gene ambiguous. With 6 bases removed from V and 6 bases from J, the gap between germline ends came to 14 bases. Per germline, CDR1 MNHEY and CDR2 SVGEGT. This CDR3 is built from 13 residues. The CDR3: CASSPSRGPEAFF. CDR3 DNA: TGTGCCAGCAGCCCGTCGCGTGGCCCTGAAGCTTTCTTT.

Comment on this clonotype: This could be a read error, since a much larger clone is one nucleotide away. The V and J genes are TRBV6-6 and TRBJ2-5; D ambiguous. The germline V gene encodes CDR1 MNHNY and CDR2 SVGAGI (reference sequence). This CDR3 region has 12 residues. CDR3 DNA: TGTGCCAGCAGTTACTTTCAAGAGAACCAGTACTTC. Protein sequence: CASSYFQENQYF.

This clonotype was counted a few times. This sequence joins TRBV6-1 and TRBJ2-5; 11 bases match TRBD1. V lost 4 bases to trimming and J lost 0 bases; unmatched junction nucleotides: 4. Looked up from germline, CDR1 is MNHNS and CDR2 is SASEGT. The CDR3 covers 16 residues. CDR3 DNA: TGTGCCAGCAGTGCGGACAGGGGGCCCCACCAAGAGACCCAGTACTTC. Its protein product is CASSADRGPHQETQYF.

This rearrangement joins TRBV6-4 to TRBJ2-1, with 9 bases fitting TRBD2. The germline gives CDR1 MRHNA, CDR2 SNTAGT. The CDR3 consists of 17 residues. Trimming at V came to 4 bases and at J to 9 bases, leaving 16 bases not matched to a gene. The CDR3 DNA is TGTGCCAGCAGTGCCTCGATCAATAGCGGGAGACTGACTGAGCAGTTCTTC. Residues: CASSASINSGRLTEQFF.

CDR3 residues: CASSLLGGAGNEQFF. CDR3 coding DNA: TGTGCCAGCAGCCTTTTAGGGGGGGCGGGCAATGAGCAGTTCTTC. The chain carries TRBV7-3 and TRBJ2-1; possible D gene TRBD2, 7 bases. Trimming took off 5 bases at V and 6 bases at J, with 17 bases between the two ends. Germline V gene sequence: CDR1 SGHTA, CDR2 FQGTGA. This CDR3 contains 15 residues.

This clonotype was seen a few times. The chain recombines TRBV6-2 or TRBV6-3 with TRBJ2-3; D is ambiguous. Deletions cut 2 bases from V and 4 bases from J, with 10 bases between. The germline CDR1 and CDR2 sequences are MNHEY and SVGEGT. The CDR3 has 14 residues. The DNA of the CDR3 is TGTGCCAGCAGTTACAGGAATCGGGCAGATACGCAGTATTTT. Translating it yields CASSYRNRADTQYF.

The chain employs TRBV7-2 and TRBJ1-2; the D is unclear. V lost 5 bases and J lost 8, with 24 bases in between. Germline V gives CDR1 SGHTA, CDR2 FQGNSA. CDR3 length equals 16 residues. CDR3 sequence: CASSLSRTGLTMGYTF. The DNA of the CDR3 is TGTGCCAGCAGCCTCTCTCGGACTGGCTTAACTATGGGCTACACCTTC.

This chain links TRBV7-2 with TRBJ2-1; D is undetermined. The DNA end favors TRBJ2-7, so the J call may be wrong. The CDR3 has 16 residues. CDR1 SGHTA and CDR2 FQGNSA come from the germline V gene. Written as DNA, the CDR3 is TGTGCCAGCAGCTTAGTCGCAGGAATCGGCTCCTACGAGCAGTACTTC. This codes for CASSLVAGIGSYEQYF.

This CDR3 reads CAISEGEGAYNEQFF. The CDR3 DNA reads TGTGCCATCAGTGAGGGGGAGGGGGCCTACAATGAGCAGTTCTTC. This chain links TRBV10-3 with TRBJ2-1; a possible D gene is TRBD2 (7 bases). Between the trimmed V and J ends, which lost 2 bases and 2 bases, there was a span of 10 bases. In germline, CDR1 is ENHRY, CDR2 SYGVKD. The CDR3 covers 15 residues.